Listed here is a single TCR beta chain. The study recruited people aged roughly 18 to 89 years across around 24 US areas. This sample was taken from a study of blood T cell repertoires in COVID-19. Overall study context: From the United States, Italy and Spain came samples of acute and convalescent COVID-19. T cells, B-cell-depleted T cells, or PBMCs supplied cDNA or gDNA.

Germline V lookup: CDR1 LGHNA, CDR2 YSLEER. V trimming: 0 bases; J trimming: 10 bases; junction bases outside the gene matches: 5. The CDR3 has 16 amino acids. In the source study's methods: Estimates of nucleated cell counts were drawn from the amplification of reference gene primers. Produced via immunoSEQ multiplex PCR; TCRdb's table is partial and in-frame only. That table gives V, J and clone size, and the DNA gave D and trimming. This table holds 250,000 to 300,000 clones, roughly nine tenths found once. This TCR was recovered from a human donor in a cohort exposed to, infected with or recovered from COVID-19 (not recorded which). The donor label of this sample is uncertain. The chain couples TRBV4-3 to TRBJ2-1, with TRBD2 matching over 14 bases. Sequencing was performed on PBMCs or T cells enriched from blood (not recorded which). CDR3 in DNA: TGCGCCAGCAGCCAAGATCTGAGGACTAGCGGGGGGGAGCAGTTCTTC. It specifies CASSQDLRTSGGEQFF.